This T cell receptor beta chain was documented in a study of neoadjuvant anti-PD-1 for oral cavity cancer. As for the study in general: Non-progressing patients received a fourth nivolumab dose near day 43, then surgery on days 50-56.

V lost 0 bases to trimming and J lost 2 bases, with 8 bases between them. The CDR3 covers 14 residues. Germline lookup yields CDR1 SGDLS and CDR2 YYNGEE. Most PBMC samples had around 480 ng input DNA in six replicates. The table came from immunoSEQ multiplex PCR; TCRdb's copy has only in-frame clones and leaves some out. The table lists around 81,000 clones, approximately 80% of them singletons. The V and J genes are TRBV9 and TRBJ2-5, with D uncertain. The source material was PBMCs, sampled before nivolumab (anti-PD-1) treatment. The clonotype originates from a person aged 35-79 years with oral cavity squamous cell carcinoma. CDR3 coding DNA: TGTGCCAGCAGCGTAGGTCTATCACAAGAGACCCAGTACTTC. Its translation: CASSVGLSQETQYF.